Listed below are T cell receptor beta chains from one sample, sequenced in a study of shared clonotypes between healthy human individuals. TCRdb's table, derived via immunoSEQ multiplex PCR, lists solely in-frame clones and lacks some. The repertoire holds about 990,000 clones, with 75% to 85% as singletons. Sequencing was performed on memory CD4+ T cells from PBMCs. These receptors were obtained from a young man in good health. Some clones in this sample may be carry-over from other donors' samples. CDR3s include the opening cysteine and the closing phenylalanine or tryptophan. D genes are given only for firm matches. Clone size is given for some rows only: seen once, a few or many times, or a class if the clone is expanded.

size: .
V: TRBV6-6
J: TRBJ2-7
D: .
CDR3: CASSPPFYEQYF
DNA: TGTGCCAGCAGTCCCCCCTTCTACGAGCAGTACTTC

size: .
V: TRBV5-1
J: TRBJ1-1
D: .
CDR3: CASSLVAGYGTEAFF
DNA: TGCGCCAGCAGCTTGGTAGCGGGATACGGGACTGAAGCTTTCTTT

size: .
V: TRBV9
J: TRBJ2-7
D: TRBD1
CDR3: CASSVTGGSLEQYF
DNA: TGTGCCAGCAGCGTGACAGGGGGAAGTTTAGAGCAGTACTTC

size: .
V: TRBV28
J: TRBJ1-2
D: .
CDR3: CASRTPGDYGYTF
DNA: TGTGCCAGCAGGACCCCAGGAGACTATGGCTACACCTTC

size: once
V: TRBV7-9
J: TRBJ2-5
D: .
CDR3: CASSLGTQETQYF
DNA: TGTGCCAGCAGCTTAGGCACCCAAGAGACCCAGTACTTC

size: .
V: TRBV29-1
J: TRBJ2-1
D: TRBD1
CDR3: CSVELTGVYNEQFF
DNA: TGCAGCGTTGAATTGACAGGGGTTTACAATGAGCAGTTCTTC

size: .
V: TRBV5-4
J: TRBJ1-4
D: .
CDR3: CASSSEPGQRLEKLFF
DNA: TGTGCCAGCAGCTCCGAACCGGGACAACGGCTCGAAAAACTGTTTTTT

size: .
V: TRBV5-4
J: TRBJ1-1
D: .
CDR3: CASSAEMNTEAFF
DNA: TGCGCCAGCAGCGCTGAGATGAACACTGAAGCTTTCTTT

size: .
V: TRBV28
J: TRBJ2-7
D: .
CDR3: CASTRGVYEQYF
DNA: TGTGCCAGCACCCGTGGTGTCTACGAGCAGTACTTC

size: .
V: TRBV25-1
J: TRBJ2-3
D: TRBD1
CDR3: CASSDPGGADTQYF
DNA: TGTGCCAGCAGTGATCCAGGGGGCGCAGATACGCAGTACTTT

size: once
V: TRBV19
J: TRBJ2-7
D: TRBD1
CDR3: CASTQGGQGSYEQYF
DNA: TGTGCCAGTACTCAAGGGGGACAGGGCTCGTACGAGCAGTACTTC

size: .
V: TRBV11-3
J: TRBJ2-3
D: TRBD2
CDR3: CASSPSPTSGNGDTQYF
DNA: TGTGCCAGCAGCCCCTCCCCGACTAGCGGGAACGGAGATACGCAGTATTTT

size: .
V: TRBV28
J: TRBJ2-7
D: .
CDR3: CASSLTASYEQYF
DNA: TGTGCCAGCAGTCTGACAGCCTCCTACGAGCAGTACTTC

size: .
V: TRBV2
J: TRBJ1-1
D: .
CDR3: CASSEGGIGTEAFF
DNA: TGTGCCAGCAGTGAGGGAGGGATCGGCACTGAAGCTTTCTTT

size: once
V: TRBV5-1
J: TRBJ2-7
D: .
CDR3: CASSSGSQTLLEQYF
DNA: TGCGCCAGCAGCTCCGGGAGCCAAACACTACTTGAGCAGTACTTC

size: .
V: TRBV9
J: TRBJ1-1
D: .
CDR3: CASSVAPDSEAFF
DNA: TGTGCCAGCAGCGTCGCACCTGACAGTGAAGCTTTCTTT

size: .
V: TRBV18
J: TRBJ1-1
D: .
CDR3: CASSPGGPAAFF
DNA: TGTGCCAGCTCACCCGGGGGCCCCGCGGCTTTCTTT

size: .
V: TRBV28
J: TRBJ1-1
D: .
CDR3: CASSEYTEAFF
DNA: TGTGCCAGCAGTGAGTACACTGAAGCTTTCTTT

size: once
V: TRBV15
J: TRBJ2-1
D: .
CDR3: CATGGLASSSYNEQFF
DNA: TGTGCCACAGGGGGTCTAGCATCGAGCTCCTACAATGAGCAGTTCTTC

size: many
V: TRBV6-1
J: TRBJ2-2
D: .
CDR3: CASSSDAGWAGELFF
DNA: TGTGCCAGCAGCTCGGACGCCGGGTGGGCCGGGGAGCTGTTTTTT